These 24 T cell receptor beta chains were all obtained from the same sample, sequenced in a study of T cell responses to AZD1222 COVID-19 vaccine (dated by TCRdb to the early 2020s). This sample's time point label indicates: about 28 days (+/-7) after the second vaccine dose. Receptor amplification or capture employed the immunoSEQ multiplex PCR assay. TCRdb provides this immuneACCESS table in a form limited to in-frame rearrangements. Some clones are lacking; in checked studies, under half of them reflect an unresolved V gene, and why the rest are absent is not known. This sample comprises more than 70,000 clones, under 95% of them detected only once. The ten largest clones represent 25% to 30% of the sample. This specimen was peripheral blood, taken 28 days after the second AZD1222 dose. These receptor sequences come from an adult who received the AZD1222 COVID-19 vaccine.

This chain uses TRBV29-1 with TRBJ1-1, with TRBD1 as a possible D gene (5 bases). The CDR3 consists of 12 residues. The germline V gene encodes CDR1 SQVTM and CDR2 ANQGSEA. V was shortened by 3 bases and J by 4 bases, with 9 bases between the two germline ends. The CDR3 DNA is TGCAGCGTTGATGGTGGGGGCACTGAAGCTTTCTTT. This codes for CSVDGGGTEAFF.

CDR3 sequence (DNA): TGTGCCATCAGTGATAGGAAGGGTGGAACTAATGAAAAACTGTTTTTT. It specifies CAISDRKGGTNEKLFF. V and J are TRBV10-3 and TRBJ1-4; D call uncertain. Trimming took 3 bases from V and 1 from J, leaving 12 bases between them. CDR1 and CDR2 (germline): ENHRY, SYGVKD. This CDR3 has 16 amino acids.

This chain links TRBV28 with TRBJ2-7, with 9 bases matching TRBD2. The CDR3 covers 17 residues. Germline values: CDR1 MDHEN, CDR2 SYDVKM. Trimming took 5 bases from V and 0 from J; bases not matched to a gene: 11. CDR3 DNA sequence: TGTGCCAGCAGTGTCTGGGGACTAGCCTTCAGCTCCTACGAGCAGTACTTC. Its protein is CASSVWGLAFSSYEQYF.

V gene TRBV3-1 (or the pseudogene TRBV3-2) combines with J gene TRBJ2-3; no definite D call. V gave up 8 bases and J gave up 0 bases, with 6 bases separating them. Germline loops: CDR1 LGHDT, CDR2 YNNKEL (reference sequence). The CDR3 has 12 amino acids. CDR3 loop: CASSPSTDTQYF. The CDR3 DNA is TGTGCCAGCTCGCCTAGCACAGATACGCAGTATTTT.

This CDR3 reads CASSPWGTGGDEQYF. CDR3 coding DNA: TGTGCCAGCAGTCCCTGGGGGACAGGGGGCGACGAGCAGTACTTC. The V and J genes are TRBV28 and TRBJ2-7, with 12 bases identical to TRBD1. V gave up 5 bases and J gave up 5 bases; unmatched junction bases: 7. The CDR3 has 15 amino acids. Germline CDR1 and CDR2: MDHEN and SYDVKM.

V and J are TRBV6-5 and TRBJ2-3, with D hard to call. CDR3 size: 15 residues. V lost 0 bases, J lost 3 bases, and 10 bases lay in between. CDR1 and CDR2 from the germline V gene are MNHEY and SVGAGI. This CDR3 is CASSYSIGVTDTQYF. In nucleotides, the CDR3 is TGTGCCAGCAGTTACTCGATTGGGGTGACAGATACGCAGTATTTT.

The chain carries TRBV6-5 and TRBJ1-2; a weak D match, TRBD1 (6 bases). The CDR3 totals 13 residues. The V gene lost 0 bases and the J gene lost 4 bases, with 6 bases spanning the gap. Looked up from germline, CDR1 is MNHEY and CDR2 is SVGAGI. CDR3 residues: CASSYSGGYGYTF. In DNA, the CDR3 is TGTGCCAGCAGTTACTCAGGGGGCTATGGCTACACCTTC.

This rearrangement joins TRBV7-9 to TRBJ2-1, with 7 nucleotides matching TRBD2. CDR1 is SEHNR, CDR2 FQNEAQ, per germline (reference sequence). The CDR3 covers 16 residues. Trimming took 2 bases from V and 4 from J; bases not matched to a gene: 8. CDR3: CASSLWRETSYNEQFF. The CDR3 DNA reads TGTGCCAGCAGCTTATGGCGGGAGACATCGTACAATGAGCAGTTCTTC.

V and J are TRBV5-1 and TRBJ2-7; D remains unclear. The germline V gene has CDR1 SGHRS and CDR2 YFSETQ. Trimming took off 0 bases at V and 2 bases at J, with 6 bases between the two ends. CDR3 length equals 13 residues. This CDR3 is CASSLGSPYEQYF. The CDR3 DNA reads TGCGCCAGCAGCTTGGGTAGCCCCTACGAGCAGTACTTC.

The chain uses TRBV9 and TRBJ2-1; D is possibly TRBD1 or TRBD2 (7 bases each). Per germline, CDR1 SGDLS and CDR2 YYNGEE. Deletions cut 4 bases from V and 8 bases from J, with 16 bases between. This CDR3 has 14 amino acids. CDR3 region: CASSPRGAGDEQFF. CDR3 DNA sequence: TGTGCCAGCAGCCCCAGGGGGGCGGGAGATGAGCAGTTCTTC.

The chain is built from TRBV5-1 and TRBJ1-3; tentative D call: TRBD1 (5 bases). The CDR3 runs to 17 residues. V was pared by 4 bases and J by 0 bases, with 17 bases between. Germline V lookup: CDR1 SGHRS, CDR2 YFSETQ. The CDR3 region has the DNA TGCGCCAGCAGCGAGAAGCCGGGACCTGTCTCTGGAAACACCATATATTTT. Amino acids: CASSEKPGPVSGNTIYF. The full variable domain, with the rest looked up from reference TRBV5-1 and TRBJ1-3, is KAGVTQTPRYLIKTRGQQVTLSCSPISGHRSVSWYQQTPGQGLQFLFEYFSETQRNKGNFPGRFSGRQFSNSRSEMNVSTLELGDSALYLCASSEKPGPVSGNTIYFGEGSWLTVV.

This chain uses TRBV28 with TRBJ1-2; 12 bases line up with TRBD1. The CDR3 covers 16 residues. The junction had 2 bases not matched to a gene; V was cut back by 1 base and J by 2 bases. Germline V gives CDR1 MDHEN, CDR2 SYDVKM. The CDR3 nucleotides are TGTGCCAGCAGTTTATTGGGGACAGGGGGCAACTATGGCTACACCTTC. This sequence encodes CASSLLGTGGNYGYTF.

The chain combines TRBV10-3 with TRBJ2-6, with D tentatively TRBD1 or TRBD2 (5 bases each). Looked up from germline, CDR1 is ENHRY and CDR2 is SYGVKD. This CDR3 is 17 amino acids long. V was shortened by 0 bases and J by 2 bases, with 11 bases between the two germline ends. The DNA of the CDR3 is TGTGCCATCAGTGAGTCGGGGGTAGAGGCTGGGGCCAACGTCCTGACTTTC. It translates to CAISESGVEAGANVLTF.

The chain links TRBV12-3 or TRBV12-4 to TRBJ2-2; D is unresolved. The CDR3 extends over 13 amino acids. Trimming took off 4 bases at V and 1 base at J, with 4 bases between the two ends. Here the CDR3 DNA reads TGTGCCAGCAGTTCCAAGAACACCGGGGAGCTGTTTTTT. Translation gives CASSSKNTGELFF.

The chain joins TRBV27 to TRBJ1-1, with D possibly being TRBD1 (5 bases). V was trimmed by 5 bases and J by 5 bases, leaving 12 bases between them. This CDR3 is 13 amino acids long. Germline V lookup: CDR1 MNHEY, CDR2 SMNVEV (reference sequence). CDR3 in DNA: TGTGCCAGCAGTGCGGAGGAGGGGACTGAAGCTTTCTTT. Translating it yields CASSAEEGTEAFF.

This clone was seen a single time. The gene calls are TRBV24-1 and TRBJ2-1; 9 nucleotides align to TRBD2. Trimming at V came to 10 bases and at J to 0 bases, leaving 9 bases not matched to a gene. CDR1 is KGHDR, CDR2 SFDVKD, per germline. CDR3 length: 16 amino acids. CDR3: CATSSGLAGSYNEQFF. CDR3 DNA: TGTGCCACGAGCTCGGGACTAGCAGGCTCCTACAATGAGCAGTTCTTC.

J is TRBJ2-3 and V is TRBV7-2; weak D call: TRBD2 (6 bases). Germline V gives CDR1 SGHTA, CDR2 FQGNSA. Trimming shortened V by 0 bases and J by 1 base, and 11 bases separated the two germline ends. This CDR3 is 16 amino acids long. As DNA, the CDR3 is TGTGCCAGCAGCTTAGCGCCGGGGGATGGCACAGATACGCAGTATTTT. Translating gives CASSLAPGDGTDTQYF.

V usage is TRBV5-4 and J usage is TRBJ1-1; D is unresolved. This CDR3 is built from 15 residues. Germline V gene data show CDR1 as SGHNT and CDR2 as YYREEE (reference sequence). V lost 1 base and J lost 3, with 13 bases in between. CDR3 DNA sequence: TGTGCCAGCAGCTTGCGCCGGGCATGGGACACTGAAGCTTTCTTT. It yields the protein CASSLRRAWDTEAFF.

The chain carries TRBV9 and TRBJ1-6; the D gene is possibly TRBD1 (5 bases). The germline V gene encodes CDR1 SGDLS and CDR2 YYNGEE. This CDR3 is built from 14 residues. Trimming removed 4 bases at V and 5 bases at J, with 10 bases between. This chain's CDR3 is CASSPGTDNSPLHF. CDR3 coding DNA: TGTGCCAGCAGCCCAGGGACCGATAATTCACCCCTCCACTTT.

This sequence joins TRBV21-1 and TRBJ1-4; the table assigns TRBD1, which was not confirmed against the DNA. TRBV21-1 is a pseudogene. This CDR3 is 14 amino acids long. The DNA for the CDR3 is TGTGCCAGCAGCTCCAGGGGGCTGCGGGAAAAACTGTTTTTT. It translates to CASSSRGLREKLFF.

The chain uses TRBV7-7 and TRBJ2-7; the D gene is possibly TRBD2 (6 bases). The V gene's germline CDR1 is SSHAT and CDR2 FNYEAQ (reference sequence). Trimming left V 5 bases short and J 6 bases short, with 14 bases between. This CDR3 spans 13 amino acids. CDR3 amino acids: CASSPRRGLEQYF. The CDR3 DNA sequence: TGTGCCAGCAGCCCCCGGCGGGGACTCGAGCAGTACTTC. The full variable domain, in which reference TRBV7-7 and TRBJ2-7 provide the parts outside the CDR3, is GAGVSQSPRYKVTKRGQDVTLRCDPISSHATLYWYQQALGQGPEFLTYFNYEAQPDKSGLPSDRFSAERPEGSISTLTIQRTEQRDSAMYRCASSPRRGLEQYFGPGTRLTVT.

The J gene is TRBJ2-2, the V gene TRBV5-4; 8 positions agree with TRBD2. The CDR3 spans 13 residues. V gave up 4 bases and J gave up 6 bases; unmatched junction bases: 2. Germline assignment: CDR1 SGHNT and CDR2 YYREEE (reference sequence). CDR3: CASSLGGAGELFF. In DNA, the CDR3 is TGTGCCAGCAGCCTCGGGGGGGCCGGGGAGCTGTTTTTT.

The rearrangement joins TRBV28 to TRBJ1-1, with D unresolved. The germline gives CDR1 MDHEN, CDR2 SYDVKM. Trimming left V 7 bases short and J 1 base short, with 10 bases between. The length of the CDR3 is 13 residues. In DNA, the CDR3 is TGTGCCAGCACTCCTCCCGGGAACACTGAAGCTTTCTTT. Translated, it gives CASTPPGNTEAFF.

V gene TRBV15 combines with J gene TRBJ1-2; perhaps TRBD1 as D (6 bases). Germline V gene data show CDR1 as LNHNV and CDR2 as YYDKDF (reference sequence). The V and J ends lost 5 bases and 0 bases respectively, with 13 bases between them. The CDR3 consists of 15 residues. The chain's CDR3 is CATSGDGQSNYGYTF. CDR3 DNA sequence: TGTGCCACCAGCGGTGATGGACAGTCTAACTATGGCTACACCTTC. Full variable domain (outside the CDR3, taken from reference TRBV15 and TRBJ1-2): DAMVIQNPRYQVTQFGKPVTLSCSQTLNHNVMYWYQQKSSQAPKLLFHYYDKDFNNEADTPDNFQSRRPNTSFCFLDIRSPGLGDTAMYLCATSGDGQSNYGYTFGSGTRLTVV.